This TCR beta chain derives from a study of cytomegalovirus exposure and HLA in healthy donors. Germline CDR1 MGHDK, CDR2 SYGVNS. The CDR3 runs to 16 residues. Trimming cost V 2 bases and J 6 bases, with 16 bases left between them. PCR was performed using 60 Vbeta and 13 Jbeta primers. Assay: immunoSEQ multiplex PCR; the TCRdb copy retains only in-frame clones and omits some. There are around 140,000 clones in the sample; roughly 76% occur only once, and approximately 1.5% lies in the top ten. The chain couples TRBV25-1 to TRBJ2-2; D not certain. The sequencing sample was made of PBMCs. The sequence derives from a female donor in good health and CMV-seronegative. CDR3 in amino acids: CASSERKLAMAGELFF. The CDR3 DNA sequence: TGTGCCAGCAGTGAAAGAAAACTTGCGATGGCCGGGGAGCTGTTTTTT. Based on the CDR3 plus reference TRBV25-1 and TRBJ2-2, the full variable domain is EADIYQTPRYLVIGTGKKITLECSQTMGHDKMYWYQQDPGMELHLIHYSYGVNSTEKGDLSSESTVSRIRTEHFPLTLESARPSHTSQYLCASSERKLAMAGELFFGEGSRLTVL.